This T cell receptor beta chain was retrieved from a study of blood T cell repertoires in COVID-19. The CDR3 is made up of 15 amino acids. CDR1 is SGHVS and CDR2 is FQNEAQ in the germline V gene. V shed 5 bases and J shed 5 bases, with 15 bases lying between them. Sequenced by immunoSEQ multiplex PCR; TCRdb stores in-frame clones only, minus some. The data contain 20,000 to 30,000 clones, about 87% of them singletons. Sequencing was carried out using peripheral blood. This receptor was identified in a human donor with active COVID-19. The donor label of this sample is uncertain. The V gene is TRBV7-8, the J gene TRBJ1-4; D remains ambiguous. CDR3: CASSPAGGINEKLFF. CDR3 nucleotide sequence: TGTGCCAGCAGCCCAGCGGGAGGGATCAATGAAAAACTGTTTTTT.